One and the same sample provided the 10 T cell receptor beta chains below, sequenced in a study of T cells in Graves' hyperthyroidism and ophthalmopathy. Amplification of TCR beta CDR3 regions used RNA as the template. With the HTBI primer set, the TCR CDR3 went through a first round of RT-PCR. Each CDR3 protein gets one entry after TCRdb re-called the multiplex PCR reads with MiXCR. The sample lists about 380,000 distinct CDR3 sequences, roughly 15% occurring once. The specimen was blood. The receptor set was obtained from a woman in her twenties or thirties with Graves' ophthalmopathy.

This clonotype was detected ten times or more. The chain recombines TRBV27 with TRBJ1-1; D remains ambiguous. From germline, CDR1 is MNHEY and CDR2 SMNVEV (reference sequence). The CDR3 covers 13 residues. V lost 3 bases to trimming and J lost 1 base, with 6 bases between them. CDR3: CASSFHQNTEAFF. The DNA for the CDR3 is TGTGCCAGCAGTTTTCACCAGAACACTGAAGCTTTCTTT.

At least ten counts were recorded for this clonotype. The V and J genes are TRBV28 and TRBJ1-1, with D perhaps matching TRBD1 (6 bases). There are 13 residues in the CDR3. Deletions cut 4 bases from V and 4 bases from J, with 10 bases between. CDR1 is MDHEN and CDR2 is SYDVKM in the germline V gene. CDR3 nucleotide sequence: TGTGCCAGCAGTTCCCCGACAGGCACTGAAGCTTTCTTT. Protein product: CASSSPTGTEAFF. Combining the CDR3 with reference TRBV28 and TRBJ1-1 gives the whole variable domain DVKVTQSSRYLVKRTGEKVFLECVQDMDHENMFWYRQDPGLGLRLIYFSYDVKMKEKGDIPEGYSVSREKKERFSLILESASTNQTSMYLCASSSPTGTEAFFGQGTRLTVV.

This clonotype was observed at least ten times. CDR3 bases: TGTGCCAGCAGTTTCAGGGCCTATAGCAATCAGCCCCAGCATTTT. Its translation is CASSFRAYSNQPQHF. The J gene is TRBJ1-5, the V gene TRBV28; D perhaps matches TRBD1 (5 bases). This CDR3 has 15 residues. Germline values: CDR1 MDHEN, CDR2 SYDVKM. The ends were cut back, 3 bases at V and 0 bases at J, with 9 bases in the middle. The full variable domain, completed using reference TRBV28 and TRBJ1-5, is DVKVTQSSRYLVKRTGEKVFLECVQDMDHENMFWYRQDPGLGLRLIYFSYDVKMKEKGDIPEGYSVSREKKERFSLILESASTNQTSMYLCASSFRAYSNQPQHFGDGTRLSIL.

This clonotype showed up just a few times. The rearrangement uses TRBV7-8 and TRBJ1-3; 7 nucleotides line up with TRBD1. Germline CDR1 and CDR2: SGHVS and FQNEAQ. The V and J ends lost 1 base and 2 bases, in that order; junction bases with no gene match: 2. This CDR3 has 15 amino acids. The CDR3 DNA reads as TGTGCCAGCAGCTTAGTCACAGGGGCTGGAAACACCATATATTTT. It is translated as CASSLVTGAGNTIYF.

The chain couples TRBV5-1 to TRBJ1-3; a possible D gene is TRBD1 (5 bases). The V and J ends lost 0 bases and 4 bases respectively, with 11 bases between them. Germline CDR1 and CDR2: SGHRS and YFSETQ. This CDR3 is built from 15 residues. The CDR3 region has the DNA TGCGCCAGCAGCTTGGATGCCGGGGGGGGAAACACCATATATTTT. Translation gives CASSLDAGGGNTIYF.

This clonotype came up a few times. This chain uses TRBV15 with TRBJ2-7; 7 bases map to TRBD1. J gave up 2 bases and V 3 bases, and 4 bases lay outside the gene matches. The germline gives CDR1 LNHNV, CDR2 YYDKDF (reference sequence). This CDR3 spans 14 amino acids. CDR3 DNA sequence: TGTGCCACCAGCAGGTGGGACAGACCCTACGAGCAGTACTTC. Residues: CATSRWDRPYEQYF.

The CDR3 sequence: CACQGRNTEAFF. DNA for the CDR3: TGTGCCTGCCAGGGGCGGAACACTGAAGCTTTCTTT. V is TRBV30 and J is TRBJ1-1; D may be TRBD1 (6 bases). The CDR3 totals 12 residues. Trimming shortened V by 6 bases and J by 1 base, and 9 bases separated the two germline ends. Per germline, CDR1 GTSNPN and CDR2 SVGIG (reference sequence).

Points on this clonotype: The CDR3 does not close with the conserved phenylalanine or tryptophan, likely indicating a read error. The chain links TRBV19 to TRBJ1-1; D unresolved. Germline values: CDR1 LNHDA, CDR2 SQIVND (reference sequence). The length of the CDR3 is 13 residues. Trimming removed 6 bases at V and 2 bases at J, with 10 bases between. The CDR3 is CASRESSNTEAFS. DNA for the CDR3: TGTGCCAGTAGAGAATCCAGCAACACTGAAGCTTTCTCT.

This clonotype was seen ten or more times. This sequence joins TRBV20-1 and TRBJ1-1; unclear D gene. The CDR3 sequence is 12 residues long. Germline V lookup: CDR1 DFQATT, CDR2 SNEGSKA (reference sequence). V gave up 2 bases and J gave up 4 bases, with 8 bases separating them. The CDR3 spells CSARFPSTEAFF. The CDR3 DNA sequence: TGCAGTGCTAGATTCCCCAGCACTGAAGCTTTCTTT.

This clonotype came up many times. This sequence joins TRBV12-3 or TRBV12-4 and TRBJ2-3; tentatively, D is TRBD2 (6 bases). The CDR3 runs 14 residues. Trimming left V 2 bases short and J 3 bases short, with 9 bases between. CDR3: CASSLTSWTDTQYF. CDR3 coding DNA: TGTGCCAGCAGTTTAACTAGCTGGACAGATACGCAGTATTTT.